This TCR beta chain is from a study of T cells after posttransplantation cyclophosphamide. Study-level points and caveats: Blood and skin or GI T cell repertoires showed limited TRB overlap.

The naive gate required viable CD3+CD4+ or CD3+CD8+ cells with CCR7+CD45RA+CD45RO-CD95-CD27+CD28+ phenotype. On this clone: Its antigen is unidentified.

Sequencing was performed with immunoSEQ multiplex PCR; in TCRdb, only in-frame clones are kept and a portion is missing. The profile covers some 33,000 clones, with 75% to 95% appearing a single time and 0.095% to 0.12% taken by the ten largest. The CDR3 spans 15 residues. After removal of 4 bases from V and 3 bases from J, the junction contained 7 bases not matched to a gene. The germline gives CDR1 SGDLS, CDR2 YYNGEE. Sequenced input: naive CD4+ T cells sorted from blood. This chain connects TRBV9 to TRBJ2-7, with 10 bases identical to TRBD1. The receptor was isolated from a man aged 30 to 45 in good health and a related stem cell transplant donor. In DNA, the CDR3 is TGTGCCAGCAGCCCTCGGACAGGGGGTATCTACGAGCAGTACTTC. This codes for CASSPRTGGIYEQYF.